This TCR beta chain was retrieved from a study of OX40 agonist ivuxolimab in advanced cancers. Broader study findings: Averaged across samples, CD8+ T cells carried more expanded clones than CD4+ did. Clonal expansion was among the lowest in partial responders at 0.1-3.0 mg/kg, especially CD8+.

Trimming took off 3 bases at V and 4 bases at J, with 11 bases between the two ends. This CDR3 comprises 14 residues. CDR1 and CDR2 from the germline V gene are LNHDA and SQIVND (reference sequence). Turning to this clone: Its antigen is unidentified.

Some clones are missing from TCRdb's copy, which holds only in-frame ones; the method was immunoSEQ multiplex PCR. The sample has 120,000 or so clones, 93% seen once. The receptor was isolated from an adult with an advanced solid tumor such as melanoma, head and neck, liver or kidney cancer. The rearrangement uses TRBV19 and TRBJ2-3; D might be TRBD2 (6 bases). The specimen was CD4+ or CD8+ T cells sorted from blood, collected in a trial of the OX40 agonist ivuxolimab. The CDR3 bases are TGTGCCAGTAGTATTGGAGGGGAGGCAGATACGCAGTATTTT. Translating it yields CASSIGGEADTQYF.